The 32 T cell receptor beta chains below come from one sample, sequenced in a study of T cells in Graves' hyperthyroidism and ophthalmopathy. RNA transcripts yielded amplified TCR beta CDR3 regions. HTBI primers were employed in a first-round RT-PCR of the TCR CDR3. From the multiplex PCR reads, TCRdb called clonotypes with MiXCR, one entry per CDR3 protein. In the table there are about 280,000 distinct CDR3 sequences, 25% of which are singletons. Sample: blood. The receptors shown here come from a man aged 35-49 years with Graves' hyperthyroidism that later progressed to Graves' ophthalmopathy.

The V gene is TRBV4-1, the J gene TRBJ2-7; 9 nucleotides align to TRBD1. The germline V gene has CDR1 MGHRA and CDR2 YSYEKL. After removal of 2 bases from V and 3 bases from J, the junction contained 8 bases not matched to a gene. The CDR3 sequence is 16 residues long. CDR3 sequence: CASSQYPGQGLYEQYF. The CDR3 DNA follows: TGCGCCAGCAGCCAATACCCGGGACAGGGACTCTACGAGCAGTACTTC.

Ten or more counts support this clonotype. The chain combines TRBV11-2 with TRBJ1-1, with D possibly matching TRBD1 (6 bases). CDR1 is SGHAT and CDR2 is FQNNGV in the germline V gene. The ends were cut back, 1 base at V and 5 bases at J, with 14 bases in the middle. This CDR3 comprises 15 residues. The chain's CDR3 is CASSLGNGGGTEAFF. CDR3 DNA sequence: TGTGCCAGCAGCTTAGGAAACGGGGGCGGGACTGAAGCTTTCTTT.

In this sample, this clonotype turned up many times. The CDR3 spells CAISEGETQYF. The CDR3 DNA follows: TGTGCCATCAGTGAAGGGGAGACCCAGTACTTC. This chain uses TRBV10-3 with TRBJ2-5, with no clear D. CDR1 is ENHRY and CDR2 is SYGVKD in the germline V gene. The V gene lost 3 bases and the J gene lost 5 bases, with 4 bases spanning the gap. CDR3 length: 11 amino acids.

Ten or more counts support this clonotype. The chain couples TRBV13 to TRBJ2-5; the match to TRBD2 covers 7 bases. Per germline, CDR1 PRHDT and CDR2 FYEKMQ (reference sequence). V dropped 0 bases and J dropped 9; count of bases not matched to a gene: 13. The CDR3 spans 16 residues. For the CDR3, the DNA is TGTGCCAGCAGCTTAGGACCCGGGAGGCCCGAGGGGCCCCAGTACTTC. Its translation: CASSLGPGRPEGPQYF.

The chain recombines TRBV12-3 or TRBV12-4 with TRBJ2-5, with 8 positions matching TRBD1. Trimming took 6 bases from V and 5 from J; bases not matched to a gene: 14. This CDR3 has 16 residues. The CDR3: CASRDSQQGAWETQYF. The CDR3 DNA reads TGTGCCAGCAGGGATTCGCAGCAGGGGGCGTGGGAGACCCAGTACTTC.

There are many counts of this clonotype. The chain uses TRBV5-1 and TRBJ2-1, with TRBD2 identical over 10 bases. Germline V gene lookup returns CDR1 SGHRS and CDR2 YFSETQ. CDR3 size: 14 residues. The J segment lost 5 bases and the V segment lost 3 bases, leaving 2 bases of the junction unmatched. CDR3 in amino acids: CASSSSGSNNEQFF. The CDR3 DNA is TGCGCCAGCAGCTCTAGCGGGAGCAACAATGAGCAGTTCTTC.

At least ten counts were recorded for this clonotype. The V call is TRBV7-9, the J call TRBJ1-2, with 7 bases fitting TRBD1. The germline gives CDR1 SEHNR, CDR2 FQNEAQ (reference sequence). The CDR3 has 14 amino acids. Trimming cost V 2 bases and J 8 bases; bases outside gene matches: 8. CDR3 DNA sequence: TGTGCCAGCAGCTTACCTGACAGGGTAGGGGGCTACACCTTC. This encodes CASSLPDRVGGYTF.

This clonotype was detected ten times or more. The V call is TRBV19, the J call TRBJ2-5; 10 bases map to TRBD1. The junction had 10 bases not matched to a gene; V was cut back by 5 bases and J by 7 bases. This CDR3 spans 15 amino acids. Germline V gene lookup returns CDR1 LNHDA and CDR2 SQIVND (reference sequence). The CDR3 bases are TGTGCCAGTAGTCCACGGGACAGGGGTTTTAGGACCCAGTACTTC. Protein: CASSPRDRGFRTQYF.

This chain links TRBV28 with TRBJ2-4, with D hard to call. V was trimmed by 3 bases and J by 1 base, leaving 16 bases between them. This CDR3 region has 17 residues. The V gene's germline CDR1 is MDHEN and CDR2 SYDVKM. The CDR3 protein is CASSFPSKPGAKNIQYF. CDR3 nucleotides: TGTGCCAGCAGTTTCCCCTCGAAACCTGGGGCCAAAAACATTCAGTACTTC.

This clonotype was observed at least ten times. CDR3 in DNA: TGCAGTGCTAGAGTGCCTAGCGGACAAGAGACCCAGTACTTC. Protein product: CSARVPSGQETQYF. The chain combines TRBV20-1 with TRBJ2-5, with 7 bases that match TRBD2. J was trimmed by 2 bases and V by 1 base; bases with no gene match: 4. This CDR3 spans 14 amino acids. Germline V gives CDR1 DFQATT, CDR2 SNEGSKA (reference sequence).

Many counts were recorded for this clonotype. The chain combines TRBV7-8 with TRBJ2-5, with 9 nucleotides matching TRBD2. V shed 5 bases and J 5 bases; nucleotides not matched to a gene: 12. The germline V gene encodes CDR1 SGHVS and CDR2 FQNEAQ. The CDR3 covers 16 residues. The chain's CDR3 is CASSNPLSGGSETQYF. CDR3 bases: TGTGCCAGCAGCAACCCATTAAGCGGGGGGTCGGAGACCCAGTACTTC.

The sample holds many counts of this clonotype. This chain links TRBV2 with TRBJ1-2; D perhaps matches TRBD1 (5 bases). Trimming shortened V by 5 bases and J by 7 bases, and 14 bases separated the two germline ends. The CDR3 contains 13 residues. The germline V gene has CDR1 SNHLY and CDR2 FYNNEI. CDR3 DNA sequence: TGTGCCAGCAGTTTTCTAGCAGGGTCTGGCTACACCTTC. Translating gives CASSFLAGSGYTF.

This clonotype was counted ten times or more. The junction does not match germline at one end; this may be a read error. The J gene is TRBJ2-2, the V gene TRBV6-5, with D hard to call. Germline V gene sequence: CDR1 MNHEY, CDR2 SVGAGI. There are 11 residues in the CDR3. CDR3 loop: CASNYTGELFF. The CDR3 DNA reads as TGTGCCAGCAATTACACCGGGGAGCTGTTTTTT.

This clonotype has a count of ten or more. J is TRBJ1-1 and V is TRBV18; no reliable D call. The CDR3 sequence is 15 residues long. Trimming cost V 6 bases and J 1 base, with 15 bases left between them. In germline, CDR1 is KGHSH, CDR2 LQKENI. CDR3 residues: CASSKGVMWNTEAFF. Here the CDR3 DNA reads TGTGCCAGCTCGAAAGGTGTAATGTGGAACACTGAAGCTTTCTTT.

V is TRBV6-5 and J is TRBJ1-3; D not certain. CDR1 and CDR2 from the germline V gene are MNHEY and SVGAGI. V was shortened by 0 bases and J by 6 bases, with 9 bases between the two germline ends. CDR3 length equals 14 residues. DNA of the CDR3: TGTGCCAGCAGTTACTCTCGATTGCAAAACACCATATATTTT. Its protein is CASSYSRLQNTIYF.

This chain joins TRBV12-3 or TRBV12-4 and TRBJ2-3; D is unresolved. With 6 bases removed from V and 3 bases from J, the gap between germline ends came to 10 bases. The CDR3 runs 13 residues. The CDR3 here is CASRNGGTDTQYF. CDR3 sequence (DNA): TGTGCCAGCAGGAACGGTGGTACAGATACGCAGTATTTT.

This clonotype was recorded at least ten times. V is TRBV6-2 or TRBV6-3 and J is TRBJ1-1; 7 bases are a match to TRBD1. The V segment lost 6 bases and the J segment 4 bases; nucleotides outside the gene matches: 8. This CDR3 has 14 amino acids. CDR1 and CDR2 from the germline V gene are MNHEY and SVGEGT. The CDR3 DNA reads TGTGCCAGCAGGAGACAGGGATTTGGCACTGAAGCTTTCTTT. As protein: CASRRQGFGTEAFF.

This clonotype was seen many times. The CDR3 bases are TGTGCCAGCAGCTTTTATCAGCCCCAGCATTTT. Translating gives CASSFYQPQHF. The rearrangement uses TRBV11-2 and TRBJ1-5; D gene unclear. The CDR3 has 11 amino acids. Trimming cost V 3 bases and J 5 bases, with 2 bases left between them. Germline V lookup: CDR1 SGHAT, CDR2 FQNNGV.

This clonotype was observed at least ten times. The rearrangement links TRBV20-1 to TRBJ2-2; TRBD2 might be the D (6 bases). V lost 0 bases and J lost 7, with 15 bases in between. The CDR3 is 15 amino acids. CDR1 and CDR2 (germline): DFQATT, SNEGSKA (reference sequence). DNA for the CDR3: TGCAGTGCTAGAGATGGTTCGGGAGAAGTCGGGGAGCTGTTTTTT. Translated, it gives CSARDGSGEVGELFF.

This sequence joins TRBV12-3 or TRBV12-4 and TRBJ2-5; 8 positions agree with TRBD1. The CDR3 is made up of 14 amino acids. J lost 4 bases, V lost 6 bases, and 7 bases had no gene match. The CDR3 protein is CASSHTGTGETQYF. The CDR3 region has the DNA TGTGCCAGCAGCCACACGGGGACAGGAGAGACCCAGTACTTC.

This clonotype was picked up one time. The chain combines TRBV6-1 with TRBJ1-1, with TRBD1 identical over 9 bases. Looked up from germline, CDR1 is MNHNS and CDR2 is SASEGT. V lost 7 bases to trimming and J lost 2 bases; unmatched junction nucleotides: 8. This CDR3 is 15 amino acids long. As DNA, the CDR3 is TGTGCCAGCAACGGACAGGGGCGCGGTAACACTGAAGCTTTCTTT. Translated: CASNGQGRGNTEAFF.

This clonotype appeared many times. The chain employs TRBV20-1 and TRBJ2-1, with 9 bases identical to TRBD1. The CDR3 runs to 13 residues. The J segment lost 4 bases and the V segment lost 3 bases, leaving 1 base of the junction unmatched. Looked up from germline, CDR1 is DFQATT and CDR2 is SNEGSKA (reference sequence). Written as DNA, the CDR3 is TGCAGTGCTAGGGGACAGGGATACAATGAGCAGTTCTTC. Amino acid sequence: CSARGQGYNEQFF.

This clonotype was seen at least ten times. The CDR3 bases are TGTGCCAGCAGTGAATCCTCAGGGGTTAGTTCACCCCTCCACTTT. Its translation: CASSESSGVSSPLHF. The V and J genes are TRBV2 and TRBJ1-6; D possibly corresponds to TRBD1 (6 bases). Germline CDR1 is SNHLY and CDR2 is FYNNEI. The CDR3 covers 15 residues. The V end was cut by 2 bases, the J end by 9 bases, with 14 bases between.

This clonotype was seen at least ten times. The rearrangement uses TRBV30 and TRBJ1-5; D gene ambiguous. The germline CDR1 and CDR2 sequences are GTSNPN and SVGIG (reference sequence). The CDR3 has 13 residues. Trimming cost V 2 bases and J 5 bases, with 10 bases left between them. CDR3 protein: CAWSLGEDQPQHF. The CDR3 nucleotides read TGTGCCTGGAGTTTGGGTGAGGATCAGCCCCAGCATTTT.

This clonotype was detected many times. The chain uses TRBV12-3 or TRBV12-4 and TRBJ1-1; no clear D gene. The CDR3 has 14 amino acids. Trimming removed 6 bases from V and 4 bases from J, with 15 bases in between. Here the CDR3 reads CASSPHTASTEAFF. The CDR3 DNA is TGTGCCAGCAGCCCGCACACTGCTTCCACTGAAGCTTTCTTT.

This clonotype was seen more than once but under ten times. The chain is built from TRBV4-1 and TRBJ2-2, with D possibly being TRBD1 or TRBD2 (6 bases each). The CDR3 length is 17 residues. Trimming took off 8 bases at V and 1 base at J, with 20 bases between the two ends. Germline V gives CDR1 MGHRA, CDR2 YSYEKL. CDR3 protein: CASGPPLRGLNTGELFF. In DNA, the CDR3 is TGCGCCAGCGGGCCACCTCTTCGGGGGCTGAACACCGGGGAGCTGTTTTTT.

This clonotype was counted a few times. The chain links TRBV6-1 to TRBJ1-6; D may be TRBD1 (5 bases). The CDR3 has 14 amino acids. Trimming stripped 5 bases from V and 7 bases from J, with 12 bases between. Germline values: CDR1 MNHNS, CDR2 SASEGT. The CDR3 protein is CASSTRDENSPLHF. DNA for the CDR3: TGTGCCAGCAGTACCCGGGACGAGAATTCACCCCTCCACTTT.

The chain joins TRBV6-1 to TRBJ2-7; possible D gene TRBD2, 5 bases. The V gene's germline CDR1 is MNHNS and CDR2 SASEGT. The CDR3 is 16 residues long. The germline V and J ends were trimmed by 6 bases and 3 bases, with 21 bases remaining between them. CDR3 sequence (DNA): TGTGCCAGCAGACCGACCGAAGCGGAAGACCACTACGAGCAGTACTTC. Protein: CASRPTEAEDHYEQYF.

This clonotype was detected ten times or more. The chain employs TRBV5-5 and TRBJ2-5, with 7 bases that match TRBD1. V lost 3 bases and J lost 4; bases outside the gene matches: 3. The CDR3 consists of 13 residues. CDR1 is SGHKS and CDR2 is YYEKEE in the germline V gene (reference sequence). Here the CDR3 reads CASSSGTAETQYF. CDR3 nucleotide sequence: TGTGCCAGCAGCTCTGGGACAGCAGAGACCCAGTACTTC.

This clonotype has just one count. A read error may account for a junction end that differs from germline. V and J are TRBV28 and TRBJ2-7, with 8 bases fitting TRBD1. Germline CDR1 and CDR2: MDHEN and SYDVKM. The CDR3 totals 15 residues. This chain's CDR3 is CTSSGPGTGRYEQYF. The CDR3, as DNA: TGTACCAGCAGCGGACCCGGGACAGGCCGCTACGAGCAGTACTTC. Full variable domain (missing parts from reference TRBV28 and TRBJ2-7): DVKVTQSSRYLVKRTGEKVFLECVQDMDHENMFWYRQDPGLGLRLIYFSYDVKMKEKGDIPEGYSVSREKKERFSLILESASTNQTSMYLCTSSGPGTGRYEQYFGPGTRLTVT.

This clonotype was picked up many times. V is TRBV10-3 and J is TRBJ2-7; a possible D gene is TRBD2 (7 bases). Trimming removed 3 bases from V and 5 bases from J, with 14 bases in between. CDR1 ENHRY and CDR2 SYGVKD come from the germline V gene. This CDR3 contains 14 residues. DNA for the CDR3: TGTGCCATCAGTGAAGGGGGACTATTCCACGAGCAGTACTTC. Translated: CAISEGGLFHEQYF.

This clonotype showed up many times. The CDR3 DNA follows: TGTGCCAGCAGCTGGCGGACGAAGCCCTGGAAGACCCAGTACTTC. Translated: CASSWRTKPWKTQYF. The chain joins TRBV7-3 to TRBJ2-5, with unresolved D. Germline lookup yields CDR1 SGHTA and CDR2 FQGTGA. Trimming cost V 4 bases and J 6 bases, with 18 bases left between them. CDR3 length: 15 residues. The full variable domain, its missing parts supplied by reference TRBV7-3 and TRBJ2-5, is GAGVSQTPSNKVTEKGKYVELRCDPISGHTALYWYRQSLGQGPEFLIYFQGTGAADDSGLPNDRFFAVRPEGSVSTLKIQRTERGDSAVYLCASSWRTKPWKTQYFGPGTRLLVL.